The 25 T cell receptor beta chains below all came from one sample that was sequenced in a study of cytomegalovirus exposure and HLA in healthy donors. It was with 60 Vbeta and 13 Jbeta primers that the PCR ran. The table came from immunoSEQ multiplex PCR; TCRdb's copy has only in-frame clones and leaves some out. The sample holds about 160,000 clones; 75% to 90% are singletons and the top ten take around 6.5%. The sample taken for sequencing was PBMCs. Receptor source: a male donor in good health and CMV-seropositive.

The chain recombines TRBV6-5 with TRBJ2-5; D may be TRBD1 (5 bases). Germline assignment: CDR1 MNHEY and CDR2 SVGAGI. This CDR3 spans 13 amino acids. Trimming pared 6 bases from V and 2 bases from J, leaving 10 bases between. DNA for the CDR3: TGTGCCAGCAGGGCAGGGATACAAGAGACCCAGTACTTC. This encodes CASRAGIQETQYF.

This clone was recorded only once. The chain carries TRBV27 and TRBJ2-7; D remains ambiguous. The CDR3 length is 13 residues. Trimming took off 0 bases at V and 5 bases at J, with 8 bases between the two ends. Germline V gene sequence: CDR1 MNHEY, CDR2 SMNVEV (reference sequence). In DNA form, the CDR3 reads TGTGCCAGCAGTTTATCCCGGGTCAACGAGCAGTACTTC. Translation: CASSLSRVNEQYF.

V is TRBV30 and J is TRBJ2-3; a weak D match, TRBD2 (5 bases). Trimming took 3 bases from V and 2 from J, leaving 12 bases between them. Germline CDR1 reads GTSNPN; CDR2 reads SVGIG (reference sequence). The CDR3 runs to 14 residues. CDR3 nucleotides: TGTGCCTGGAGGACGGGGTTTTTCACAGATACGCAGTATTTT. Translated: CAWRTGFFTDTQYF.

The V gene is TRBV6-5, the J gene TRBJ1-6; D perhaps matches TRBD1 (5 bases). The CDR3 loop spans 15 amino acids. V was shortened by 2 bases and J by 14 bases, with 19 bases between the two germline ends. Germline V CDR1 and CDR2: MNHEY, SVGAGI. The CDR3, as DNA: TGTGCCAGCAGTTACCAAGGGGACCTCGGGAGAGCCCTCCACTTT. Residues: CASSYQGDLGRALHF.

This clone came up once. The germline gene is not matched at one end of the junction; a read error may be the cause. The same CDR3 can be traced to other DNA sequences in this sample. This CDR3 is CASSYSRRQGAYEQYF. CDR3 bases: TGTGCCAGCAGTTACTCGAGGAGACAGGGCGCCTACGAACAGTACTTC. The chain recombines TRBV6-5 with TRBJ2-7; 7 bases fit TRBD1. Germline V gene sequence: CDR1 MNHEY, CDR2 SVGAGI. The CDR3 sequence is 16 residues long.

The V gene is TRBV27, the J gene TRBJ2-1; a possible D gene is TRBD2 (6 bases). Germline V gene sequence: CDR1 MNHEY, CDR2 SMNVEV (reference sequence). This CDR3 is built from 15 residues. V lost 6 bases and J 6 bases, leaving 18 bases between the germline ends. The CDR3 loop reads CASSFPGRMRNEQFF. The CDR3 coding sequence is TGTGCCAGCAGCTTCCCGGGGAGGATGCGCAATGAGCAGTTCTTC.

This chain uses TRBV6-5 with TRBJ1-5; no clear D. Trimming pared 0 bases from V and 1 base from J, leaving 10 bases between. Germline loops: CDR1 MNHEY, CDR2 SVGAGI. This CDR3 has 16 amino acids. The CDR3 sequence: CASSYSVSGSNQPQHF. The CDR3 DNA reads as TGTGCCAGCAGTTACTCGGTGAGCGGGAGCAATCAGCCCCAGCATTTT.

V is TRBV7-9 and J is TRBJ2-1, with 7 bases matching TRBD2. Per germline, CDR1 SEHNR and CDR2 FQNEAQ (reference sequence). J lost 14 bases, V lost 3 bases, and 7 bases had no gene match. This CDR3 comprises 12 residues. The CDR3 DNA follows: TGTGCCAGCAGCTTGCCGAGAGGGAGGGAGTTCTTC. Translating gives CASSLPRGREFF.

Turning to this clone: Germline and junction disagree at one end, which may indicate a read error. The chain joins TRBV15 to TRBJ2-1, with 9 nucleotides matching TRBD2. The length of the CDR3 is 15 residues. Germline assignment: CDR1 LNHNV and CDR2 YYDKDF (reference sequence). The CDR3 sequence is CATSREGTSYDEQFF. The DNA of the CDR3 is TGTGCCACCAGCAGAGAAGGGACTAGCTACGATGAGCAGTTCTTC.

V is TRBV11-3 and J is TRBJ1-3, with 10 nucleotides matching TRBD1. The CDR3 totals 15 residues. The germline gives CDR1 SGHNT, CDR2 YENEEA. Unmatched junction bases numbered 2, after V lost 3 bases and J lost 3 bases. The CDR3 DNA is TGTGCCAGCAGCTTCCGGGACAGGGGTGGAAACACCATATATTTT. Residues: CASSFRDRGGNTIYF.

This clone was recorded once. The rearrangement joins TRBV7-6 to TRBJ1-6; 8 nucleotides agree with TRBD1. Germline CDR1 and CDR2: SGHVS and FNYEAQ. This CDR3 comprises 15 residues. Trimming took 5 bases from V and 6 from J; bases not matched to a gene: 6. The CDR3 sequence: CASSARTGSNSPLHF. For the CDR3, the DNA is TGTGCCAGCAGCGCCCGGACAGGGTCTAATTCACCCCTCCACTTT.

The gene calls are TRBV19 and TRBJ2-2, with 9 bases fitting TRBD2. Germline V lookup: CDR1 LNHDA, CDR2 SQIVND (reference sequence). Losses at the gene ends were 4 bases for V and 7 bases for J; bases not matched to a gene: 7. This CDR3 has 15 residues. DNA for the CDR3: TGTGCCAGTAGTAATCTAGCGGGACTTGGCGGGGAGCTGTTTTTT. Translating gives CASSNLAGLGGELFF.

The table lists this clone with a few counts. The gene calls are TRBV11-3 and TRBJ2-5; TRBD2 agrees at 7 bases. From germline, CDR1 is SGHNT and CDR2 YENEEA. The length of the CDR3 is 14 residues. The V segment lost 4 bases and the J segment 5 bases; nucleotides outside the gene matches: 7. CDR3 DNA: TGTGCCAGCAGCTCCCATAGGGAGGGGGAGACCCAGTACTTC. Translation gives CASSSHREGETQYF.

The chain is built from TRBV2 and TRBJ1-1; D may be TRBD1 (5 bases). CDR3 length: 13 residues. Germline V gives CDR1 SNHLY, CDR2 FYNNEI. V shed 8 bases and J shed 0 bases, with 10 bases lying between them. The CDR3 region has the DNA TGTGCCAGCGCGGGACCGATGAACACTGAAGCTTTCTTT. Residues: CASAGPMNTEAFF.

The DNA for the CDR3 is TGTGCCAGCAGCTCCATACGAGGAGTAGTCTCCCCCGCCACCGGGGAGCTGTTTTTT. This sequence encodes CASSSIRGVVSPATGELFF. The chain couples TRBV13 to TRBJ2-2, with D unclear. The CDR3 length is 19 residues. V was cut by 4 bases and J by 4 bases, with 25 bases left in between. CDR1 and CDR2 (germline): PRHDT, FYEKMQ (reference sequence).

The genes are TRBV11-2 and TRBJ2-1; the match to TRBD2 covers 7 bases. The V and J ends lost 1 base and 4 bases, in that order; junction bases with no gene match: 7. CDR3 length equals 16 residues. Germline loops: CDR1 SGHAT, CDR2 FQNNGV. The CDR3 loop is CASSLAPSRGYNEQFF. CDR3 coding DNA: TGTGCCAGCAGCTTAGCCCCCTCGCGGGGGTACAATGAGCAGTTCTTC.

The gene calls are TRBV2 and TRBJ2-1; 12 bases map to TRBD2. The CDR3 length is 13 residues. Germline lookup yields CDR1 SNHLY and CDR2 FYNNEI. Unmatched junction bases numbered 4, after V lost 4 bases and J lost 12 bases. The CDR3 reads CASSALAGGGQFF. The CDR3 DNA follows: TGTGCCAGCAGTGCACTAGCGGGAGGAGGGCAGTTCTTC.

In DNA form, the CDR3 reads TGTGCCAGCAGGGCACAGGGGAGCCAAGAGACCCAGTACTTC. This gives the protein CASRAQGSQETQYF. The rearrangement uses TRBV6-5 and TRBJ2-5; TRBD1 agrees at 7 bases. Germline V gene lookup returns CDR1 MNHEY and CDR2 SVGAGI. The CDR3 extends over 14 amino acids. The ends lost 6 bases at V and 1 base at J; junction bases unmatched: 5.

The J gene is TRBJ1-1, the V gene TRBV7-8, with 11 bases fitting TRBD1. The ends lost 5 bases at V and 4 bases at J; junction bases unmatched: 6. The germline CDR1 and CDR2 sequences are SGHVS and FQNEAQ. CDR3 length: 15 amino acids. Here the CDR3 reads CASSPGDRGGTEAFF. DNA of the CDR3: TGTGCCAGCAGCCCGGGGGACAGGGGGGGCACTGAAGCTTTCTTT.

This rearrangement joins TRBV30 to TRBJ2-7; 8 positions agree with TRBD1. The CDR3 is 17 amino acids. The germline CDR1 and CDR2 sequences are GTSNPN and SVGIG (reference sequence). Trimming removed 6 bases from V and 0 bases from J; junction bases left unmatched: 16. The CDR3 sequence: CACSGQVSALSSYEQYF. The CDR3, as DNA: TGTGCCTGTTCGGGACAGGTCAGCGCGTTGAGCTCCTACGAGCAGTACTTC. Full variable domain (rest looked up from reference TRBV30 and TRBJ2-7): SQTIHQWPATLVQPVGSPLSLECTVEGTSNPNLYWYRQAAGRGLQLLFYSVGIGQISSEVPQNLSASRPQDRQFILSSKKLLLSDSGFYLCACSGQVSALSSYEQYFGPGTRLTVT.

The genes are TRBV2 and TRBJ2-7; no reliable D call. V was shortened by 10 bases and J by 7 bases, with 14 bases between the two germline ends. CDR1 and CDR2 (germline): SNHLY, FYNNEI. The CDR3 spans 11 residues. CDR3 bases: TGTGCCACCCGCCGAGGAGTGGAGCAGTACTTC. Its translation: CATRRGVEQYF.

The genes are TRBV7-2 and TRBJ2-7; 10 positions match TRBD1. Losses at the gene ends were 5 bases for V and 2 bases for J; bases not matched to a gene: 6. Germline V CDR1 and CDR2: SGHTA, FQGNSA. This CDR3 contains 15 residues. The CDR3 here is CASSTSGTGAYEQYF. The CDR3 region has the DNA TGTGCCAGCAGCACCTCCGGGACAGGGGCCTACGAGCAGTACTTC.

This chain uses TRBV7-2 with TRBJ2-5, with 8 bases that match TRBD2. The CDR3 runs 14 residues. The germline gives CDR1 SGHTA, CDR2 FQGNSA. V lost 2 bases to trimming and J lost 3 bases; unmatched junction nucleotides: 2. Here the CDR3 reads CASSLNGGEETQYF. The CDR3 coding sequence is TGTGCCAGCAGCTTAAACGGGGGGGAAGAGACCCAGTACTTC.

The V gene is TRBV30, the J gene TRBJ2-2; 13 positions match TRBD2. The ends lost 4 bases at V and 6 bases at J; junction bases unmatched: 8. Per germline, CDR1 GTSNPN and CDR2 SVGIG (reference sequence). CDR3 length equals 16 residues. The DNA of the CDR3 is TGTGCCTGGACCTGGACTAGCGGGAGATTCGCCGGGGAGCTGTTTTTT. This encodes CAWTWTSGRFAGELFF.

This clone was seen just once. CDR3 in amino acids: CASSWARSGANVLTF. The CDR3 DNA reads TGTGCCAGCAGCTGGGCTCGCTCTGGGGCCAACGTCCTGACTTTC. The rearrangement joins TRBV11-3 to TRBJ2-6; D is ambiguous. Germline lookup yields CDR1 SGHNT and CDR2 YENEEA. The CDR3 has 15 amino acids. Trimming cost V 4 bases and J 0 bases, with 7 bases left between them. Combining the CDR3 with reference TRBV11-3 and TRBJ2-6 gives the whole variable domain EAGVVQSPRYKIIEKKQPVAFWCNPISGHNTLYWYLQNLGQGPELLIRYENEEAVDDSQLPKDRFSAERLKGVDSTLKIQPAELGDSAVYLCASSWARSGANVLTFGAGSRLTVL.